This TCR beta chain appears in the sequencing data of a study of blood T cell repertoires in COVID-19. Cohort placement rested on clinical history that participants reported themselves. Using immunoSEQ multiplex PCR, the repertoire was profiled, and TCRdb retains in-frame clones only, with some absent. Among fewer than 350,000 clones listed, 89% were seen once. The sample consisted of PBMCs or T cells enriched from blood (not recorded which). The TCR originated in a man in his fifties or sixties who had recovered from COVID-19.

CDR3 in amino acids: CASSRQDTGELFF. In nucleotides, the CDR3 is TGTGCCAGCAGTCGACAGGACACCGGGGAGCTGTTTTTT. The chain combines TRBV28 with TRBJ2-2, with a tentative D call TRBD1 (6 bases). CDR3 length: 13 amino acids. V dropped 5 bases and J dropped 3 bases, with 7 bases sitting between them. The V gene's germline CDR1 is MDHEN and CDR2 SYDVKM.